This T cell receptor beta chain was observed in a study of tumor and adjacent non-tumor tissue in lung cancer. Study-wide background: The cohort had approximately 12 adenocarcinoma, a couple of squamous cell and 1 small cell patients. Each sample yielded some 4 million productive TCRbeta reads on average.

The library came from three nested PCR rounds adapted from ARM-PCR protocols. TCRdb re-analysed the multiplex PCR reads in MiXCR, keeping a single row per CDR3 protein. The sample includes some 74,000 distinct CDR3 sequences, roughly 72% of them seen just once. Study observations and caveats: Tumor tissue had significantly higher TCR diversity than normal lung.

Germline V lookup: CDR1 WSHSY, CDR2 SAAADI. This CDR3 region has 13 residues. The template was RNA from unsorted bulk tissue. Between August and November 2014, newly diagnosed, chemotherapy-naive lung cancer patients underwent thoracic surgery in China. With respect to this clonotype: The antigen is unknown. Mismatch with germline at one junction end may stem from a read error.

The chain uses TRBV10-2 and TRBJ2-1; possible D gene TRBD2, 5 bases. Source material: lung tumor tissue. This receptor was taken from a middle-aged woman with non-small cell lung cancer. The CDR3 here is CASSVTDNGEHFF. Written as DNA, the CDR3 is TGCGCCAGCAGTGTGACTGACAATGGGGAGCACTTCTTC.